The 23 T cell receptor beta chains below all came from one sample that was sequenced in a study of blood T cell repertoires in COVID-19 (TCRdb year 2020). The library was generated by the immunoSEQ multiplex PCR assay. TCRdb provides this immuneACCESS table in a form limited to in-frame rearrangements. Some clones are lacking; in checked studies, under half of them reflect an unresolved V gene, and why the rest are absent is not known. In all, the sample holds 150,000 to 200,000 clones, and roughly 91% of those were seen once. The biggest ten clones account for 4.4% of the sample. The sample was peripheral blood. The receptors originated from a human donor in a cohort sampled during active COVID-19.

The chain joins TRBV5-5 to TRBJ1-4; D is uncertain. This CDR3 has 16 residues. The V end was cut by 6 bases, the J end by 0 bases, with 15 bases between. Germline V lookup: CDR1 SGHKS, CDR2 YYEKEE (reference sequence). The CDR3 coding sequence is TGTGCCAGCATTCCAAGCGGACCTTCAACTAATGAAAAACTGTTTTTT. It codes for CASIPSGPSTNEKLFF.

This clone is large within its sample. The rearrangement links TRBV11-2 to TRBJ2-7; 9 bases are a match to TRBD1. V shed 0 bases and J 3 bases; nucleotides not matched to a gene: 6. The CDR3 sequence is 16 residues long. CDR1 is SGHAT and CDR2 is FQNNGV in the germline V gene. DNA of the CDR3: TGTGCCAGCAGCTTAGACCCCGCGGGACAGGGCTACGAGCAGTACTTC. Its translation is CASSLDPAGQGYEQYF. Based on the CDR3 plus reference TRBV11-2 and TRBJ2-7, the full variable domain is EAGVAQSPRYKIIEKRQSVAFWCNPISGHATLYWYQQILGQGPKLLIQFQNNGVVDDSQLPKDRFSAERLKGVDSTLKIQPAKLEDSAVYLCASSLDPAGQGYEQYFGPGTRLTVT.

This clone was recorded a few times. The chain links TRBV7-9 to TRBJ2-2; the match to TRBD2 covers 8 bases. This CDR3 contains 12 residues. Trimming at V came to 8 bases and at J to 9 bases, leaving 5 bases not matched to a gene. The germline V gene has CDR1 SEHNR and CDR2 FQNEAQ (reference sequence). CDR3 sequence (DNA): TGTGCCAGCGGGGAGCGGGAGCGGGAGCTGTTTTTT. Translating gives CASGERERELFF.

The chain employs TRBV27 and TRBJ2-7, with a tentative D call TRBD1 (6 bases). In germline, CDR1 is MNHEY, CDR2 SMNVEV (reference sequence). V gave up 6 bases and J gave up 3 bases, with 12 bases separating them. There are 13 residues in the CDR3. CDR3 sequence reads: CASSLGASYEQYF. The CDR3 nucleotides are TGTGCCAGCAGCTTGGGGGCTAGCTACGAGCAGTACTTC.

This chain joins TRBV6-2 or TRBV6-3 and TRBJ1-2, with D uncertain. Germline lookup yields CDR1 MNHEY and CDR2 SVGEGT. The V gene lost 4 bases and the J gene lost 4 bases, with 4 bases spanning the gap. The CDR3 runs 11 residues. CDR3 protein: CASSSSYGYTF. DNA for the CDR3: TGTGCCAGCAGTTCATCCTATGGCTACACCTTC.

Written as DNA, the CDR3 is TGTGCCAGCAGCTTATTTACAGCCTCACCCCTCCACTTT. Translation gives CASSLFTASPLHF. The V call is TRBV7-8, the J call TRBJ1-6; D ambiguous. The V and J ends lost 2 bases and 10 bases respectively, with 9 bases between them. The germline CDR1 and CDR2 sequences are SGHVS and FQNEAQ. CDR3 length equals 13 residues. Full variable domain (rest looked up from reference TRBV7-8 and TRBJ1-6): GAGVSQSPRYKVAKRGQDVALRCDPISGHVSLFWYQQALGQGPEFLTYFQNEAQLDKSGLPSDRFFAERPEGSVSTLKIQRTQQEDSAVYLCASSLFTASPLHFGNGTRLTVT.

The DNA of the CDR3 is TGTGCCTGGGGGACAGGTTACTATGGCTACACCTTC. Its protein product is CAWGTGYYGYTF. V usage is TRBV30 and J usage is TRBJ1-2; 8 nucleotides match TRBD1. Germline trimming cut 5 bases from V and 3 bases from J; bases unmatched to any gene: 2. This CDR3 has 12 amino acids. Per germline, CDR1 GTSNPN and CDR2 SVGIG (reference sequence).

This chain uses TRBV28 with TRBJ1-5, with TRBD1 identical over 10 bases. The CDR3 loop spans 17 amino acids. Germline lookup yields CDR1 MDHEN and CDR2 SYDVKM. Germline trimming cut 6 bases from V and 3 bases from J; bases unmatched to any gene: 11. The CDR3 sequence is CASRSGQGSPYNQPQHF. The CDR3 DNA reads TGTGCCAGCAGGTCGGGACAGGGGTCCCCTTACAATCAGCCCCAGCATTTT. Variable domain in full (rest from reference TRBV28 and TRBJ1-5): DVKVTQSSRYLVKRTGEKVFLECVQDMDHENMFWYRQDPGLGLRLIYFSYDVKMKEKGDIPEGYSVSREKKERFSLILESASTNQTSMYLCASRSGQGSPYNQPQHFGDGTRLSIL.

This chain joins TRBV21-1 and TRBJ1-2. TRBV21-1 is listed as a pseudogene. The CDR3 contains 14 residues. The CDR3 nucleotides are TGTGCCAGCACCACGAGTCACCTCTGGTTTGGCTACACCTTC. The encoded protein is CASTTSHLWFGYTF.

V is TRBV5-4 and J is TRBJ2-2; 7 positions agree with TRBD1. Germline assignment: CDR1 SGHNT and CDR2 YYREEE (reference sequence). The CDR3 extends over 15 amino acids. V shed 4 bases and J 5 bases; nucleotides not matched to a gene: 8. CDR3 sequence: CASSNDRVRTGELFF. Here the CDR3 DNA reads TGTGCCAGCAGCAACGACAGGGTACGGACCGGGGAGCTGTTTTTT.

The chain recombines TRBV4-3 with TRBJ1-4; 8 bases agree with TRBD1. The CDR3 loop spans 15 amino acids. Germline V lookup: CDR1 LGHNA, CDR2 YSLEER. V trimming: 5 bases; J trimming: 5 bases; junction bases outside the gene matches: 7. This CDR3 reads CASSVGQGLNEKLFF. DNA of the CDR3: TGCGCCAGCAGCGTAGGACAGGGTTTGAATGAAAAACTGTTTTTT.

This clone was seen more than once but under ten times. The DNA for the CDR3 is TGTGCCAGCAGCTTGGCCTTGGGGGGGCTCCACTATGGCTACACCTTC. Amino acid sequence: CASSLALGGLHYGYTF. The chain combines TRBV5-6 with TRBJ1-2, with a possible D match to TRBD1 (6 bases). CDR1 and CDR2 (germline): SGHDT, YYEEEE. The CDR3 loop spans 16 amino acids. Trimming removed 0 bases from V and 3 bases from J, with 15 bases in between. Drawing the rest from reference TRBV5-6 and TRBJ1-2, the complete variable domain is DAGVTQSPTHLIKTRGQQVTLRCSPKSGHDTVSWYQQALGQGPQFIFQYYEEEERQRGNFPDRFSGHQFPNYSSELNVNALLLGDSALYLCASSLALGGLHYGYTFGSGTRLTVV.

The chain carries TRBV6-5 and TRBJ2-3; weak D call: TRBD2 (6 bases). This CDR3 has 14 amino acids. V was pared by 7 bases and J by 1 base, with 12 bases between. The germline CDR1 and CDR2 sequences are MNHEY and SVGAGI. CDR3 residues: CASKLAQGTDTQYF. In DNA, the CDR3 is TGTGCCAGCAAGCTAGCGCAAGGCACAGATACGCAGTATTTT.

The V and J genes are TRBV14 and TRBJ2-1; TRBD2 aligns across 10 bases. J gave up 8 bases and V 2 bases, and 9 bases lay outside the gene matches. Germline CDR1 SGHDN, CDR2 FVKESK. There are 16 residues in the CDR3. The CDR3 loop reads CASSQLAGAIADEQFF. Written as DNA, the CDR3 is TGTGCCAGCAGCCAACTAGCGGGGGCCATCGCAGATGAGCAGTTCTTC. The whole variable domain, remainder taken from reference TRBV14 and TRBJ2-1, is EAGVTQFPSHSVIEKGQTVTLRCDPISGHDNLYWYRRVMGKEIKFLLHFVKESKQDESGMPNNRFLAERTGGTYSTLKVQPAELEDSGVYFCASSQLAGAIADEQFFGPGTRLTVL.

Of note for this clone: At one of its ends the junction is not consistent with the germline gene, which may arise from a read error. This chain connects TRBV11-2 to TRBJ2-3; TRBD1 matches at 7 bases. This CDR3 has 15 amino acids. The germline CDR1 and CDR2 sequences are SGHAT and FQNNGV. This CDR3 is CASSPSLRGTDTQYF. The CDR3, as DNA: TGTGCCAGCAGCCCGTCCTTGAGGGGGACAGATACGCAGTATTTC. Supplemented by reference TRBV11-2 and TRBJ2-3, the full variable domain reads EAGVAQSPRYKIIEKRQSVAFWCNPISGHATLYWYQQILGQGPKLLIQFQNNGVVDDSQLPKDRFSAERLKGVDSTLKIQPAKLEDSAVYLCASSPSLRGTDTQYFGPGTRLTVL.

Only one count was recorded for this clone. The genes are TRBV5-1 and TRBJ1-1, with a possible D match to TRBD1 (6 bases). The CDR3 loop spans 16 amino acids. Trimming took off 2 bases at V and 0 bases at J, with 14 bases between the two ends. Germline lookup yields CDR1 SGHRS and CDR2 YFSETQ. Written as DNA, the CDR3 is TGCGCCAGCAGCTTTTTATCAGGGGAGTTGAACACTGAAGCTTTCTTT. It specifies CASSFLSGELNTEAFF.

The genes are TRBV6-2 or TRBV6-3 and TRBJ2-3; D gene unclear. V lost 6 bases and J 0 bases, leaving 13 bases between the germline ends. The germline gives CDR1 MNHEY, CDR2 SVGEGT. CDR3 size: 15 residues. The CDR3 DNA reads TGTGCCAGCAGCCCGCGTCGGGTTAGCACAGATACGCAGTATTTT. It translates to CASSPRRVSTDTQYF.

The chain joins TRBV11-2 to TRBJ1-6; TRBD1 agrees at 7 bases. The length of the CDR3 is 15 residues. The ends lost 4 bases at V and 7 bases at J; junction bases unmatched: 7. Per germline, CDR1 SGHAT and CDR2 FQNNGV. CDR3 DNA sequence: TGTGCCAGCAGCTCCTTGACAGGGACCAATTCACCCCTCCACTTT. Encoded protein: CASSSLTGTNSPLHF.

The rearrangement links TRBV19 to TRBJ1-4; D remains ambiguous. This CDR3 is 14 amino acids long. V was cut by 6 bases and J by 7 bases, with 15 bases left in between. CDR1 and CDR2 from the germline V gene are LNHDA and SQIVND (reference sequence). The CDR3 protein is CASSAGWLGEKLFF. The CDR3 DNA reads TGTGCCAGTAGCGCCGGGTGGCTCGGTGAAAAACTGTTTTTT.

The CDR3 region has the DNA TGTGCCAGCAGCTTAGAGCGGTACTACGAGCAGTACTTC. Protein sequence: CASSLERYYEQYF. V is TRBV11-2 and J is TRBJ2-7; D remains ambiguous. The CDR3 length is 13 residues. Germline V gives CDR1 SGHAT, CDR2 FQNNGV. V was clipped by 0 bases and J by 3 bases, with 6 bases between them.

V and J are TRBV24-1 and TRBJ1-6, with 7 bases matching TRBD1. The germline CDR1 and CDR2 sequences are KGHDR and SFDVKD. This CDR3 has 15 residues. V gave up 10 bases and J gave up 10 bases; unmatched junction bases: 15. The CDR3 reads CATGEEGAQGSPLHF. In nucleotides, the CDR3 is TGTGCCACTGGTGAAGAGGGGGCGCAGGGCTCACCCCTCCACTTT.

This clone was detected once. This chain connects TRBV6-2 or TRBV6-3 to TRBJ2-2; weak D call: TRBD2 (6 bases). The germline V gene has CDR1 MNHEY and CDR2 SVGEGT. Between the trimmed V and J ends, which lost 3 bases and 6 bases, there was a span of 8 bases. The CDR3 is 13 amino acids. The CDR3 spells CASSYWGAGELFF. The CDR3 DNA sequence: TGTGCCAGCAGTTATTGGGGGGCCGGGGAGCTGTTTTTT.

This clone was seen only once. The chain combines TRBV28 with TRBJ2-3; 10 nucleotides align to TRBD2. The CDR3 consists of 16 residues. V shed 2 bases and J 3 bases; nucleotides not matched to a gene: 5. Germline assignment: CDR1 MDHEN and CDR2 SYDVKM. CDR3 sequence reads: CASSLVLSGRTDTQYF. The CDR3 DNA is TGTGCCAGCAGTTTAGTCCTTAGCGGGAGGACAGATACGCAGTATTTT.